The TCR beta chain under discussion was sequenced for a study of cytomegalovirus exposure and HLA in healthy donors. The study's findings and limits: The tendency of first-cohort TCR clusters to co-occur in the 120 or so validation repertoires was identified by a subsequent analysis. The authors listed approximately 150 TCR beta chains as cytomegalovirus-associated. Generally TCR sequences proved uncommon, though certain public TCRs appeared in numerous donors.

Assay used: immunoSEQ multiplex PCR; TCRdb lists only in-frame clones, some missing. The sample lists 250,000 to 350,000 clones; around 90% were seen once. CDR1 is MDHEN and CDR2 is SYDVKM in the germline V gene. The CDR3 loop spans 14 amino acids. V was clipped by 6 bases and J by 4 bases; unmatched bases: 8. A word on this clone: The antigen is undetermined.

The specimen was PBMCs. This TCR came from a woman in her 30s in good health and CMV-seropositive. The V and J genes are TRBV28 and TRBJ1-2, with 7 bases matching TRBD1. This chain's CDR3 is CASRRTGQGYGYTF. The CDR3 bases are TGTGCCAGCAGGAGGACAGGTCAGGGCTATGGCTACACCTTC.